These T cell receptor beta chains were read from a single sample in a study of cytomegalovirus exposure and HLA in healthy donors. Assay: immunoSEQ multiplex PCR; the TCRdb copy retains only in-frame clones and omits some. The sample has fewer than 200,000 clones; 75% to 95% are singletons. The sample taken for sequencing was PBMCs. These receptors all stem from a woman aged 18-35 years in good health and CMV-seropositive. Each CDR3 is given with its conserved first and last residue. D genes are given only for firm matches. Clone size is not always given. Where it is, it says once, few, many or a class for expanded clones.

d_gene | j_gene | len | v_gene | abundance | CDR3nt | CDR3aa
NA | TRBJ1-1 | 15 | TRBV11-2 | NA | TGTGCCAGCAGCTTAGCGGGGGGCAAATACACTGAAGCTTTCTTT | CASSLAGGKYTEAFF
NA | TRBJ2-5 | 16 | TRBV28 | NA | TGTGCCAGCAGTTCCCGAGGGCCCTGGTCCCAAGAGACCCAGTACTTC | CASSSRGPWSQETQYF
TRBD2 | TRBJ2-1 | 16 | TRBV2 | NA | TGTGCCAGCAGGGATAGGGCGGGAGCCTCCTACAATGAGCAGTTCTTC | CASRDRAGASYNEQFF
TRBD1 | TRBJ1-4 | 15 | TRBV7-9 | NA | TGTGCCAGCCAGACAGGGAACCATGGATTCGGAAAACTGTTTTTT | CASQTGNHGFGKLFF
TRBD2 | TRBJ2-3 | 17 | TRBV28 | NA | TGTGCCAGCACCTCGACTAGCGCCCAAGGGAGGACAGATACGCAGTATTTT | CASTSTSAQGRTDTQYF
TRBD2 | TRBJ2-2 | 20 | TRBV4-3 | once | TGCGCCAGCAGCCAAAGGACGGGACTAGCGGGAGGATTAGGGAACCGGGAGCTGTTTTTT | CASSQRTGLAGGLGNRELFF
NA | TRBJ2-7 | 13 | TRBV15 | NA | TGTGCCACCAGCAGAGAAACAGGGTTCGAGCAGTACTTC | CATSRETGFEQYF
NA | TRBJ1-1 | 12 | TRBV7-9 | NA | TGTGCCAGCAGCTCCGACTGGAGTGAAGCTTTCTTT | CASSSDWSEAFF
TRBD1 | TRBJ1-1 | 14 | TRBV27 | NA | TGTGCCAGCAGTCGACAGGGGAGGGTCACTGAAGCTTTCTTT | CASSRQGRVTEAFF
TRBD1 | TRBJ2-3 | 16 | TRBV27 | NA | TGTGCCAGCAGTTTAGTGGGCAGGGGGCGCCTAGATACGCAGTATTTT | CASSLVGRGRLDTQYF
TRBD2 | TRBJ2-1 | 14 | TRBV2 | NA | TGTGCCAGCAGCGGGCGGGGGGCCTACAATGAGCAGTTCTTC | CASSGRGAYNEQFF
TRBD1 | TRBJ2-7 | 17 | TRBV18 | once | TGTGCCAGCTCACCACCGTACGAGGGGGCCCACTCCTACGAGCAGTACTTC | CASSPPYEGAHSYEQYF
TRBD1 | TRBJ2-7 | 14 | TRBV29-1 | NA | TGCAGCGTTGGGCCCCGACAGGGGTCCTACGAGCAGTACTTC | CSVGPRQGSYEQYF
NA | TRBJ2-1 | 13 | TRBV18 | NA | TGTGCCAGCTCACCACCCTCAGGCTGGGAGCAGTTCTTC | CASSPPSGWEQFF
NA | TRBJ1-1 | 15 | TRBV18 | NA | TGTGCCAGCTCACCAGGACGACAGGACTTATCTGAAGCTTTCTTT | CASSPGRQDLSEAFF
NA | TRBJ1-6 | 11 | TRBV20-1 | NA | TGCAGTGCTAGATCGGGGGGGCCCCTCCACTTT | CSARSGGPLHF
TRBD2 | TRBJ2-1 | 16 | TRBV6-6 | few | TGTGCCAGCACCCCCCTCACGGGAGGAACGGACAATGAGCAGTTCTTC | CASTPLTGGTDNEQFF
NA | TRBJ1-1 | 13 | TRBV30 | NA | TGTGCCTGGAGTGTGGCAGGCTACGCTGAAGCTTTCTTT | CAWSVAGYAEAFF
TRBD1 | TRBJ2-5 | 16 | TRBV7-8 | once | TGTGCCAGCAGCTTAGTTATCGGCAGGGGGCAAGAGACCCAGTACTTC | CASSLVIGRGQETQYF
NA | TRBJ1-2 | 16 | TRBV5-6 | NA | TGTGCCAGCAGCCCCCCTGGGGGGGCGGCCTACTATGGCTACACCTTC | CASSPPGGAAYYGYTF
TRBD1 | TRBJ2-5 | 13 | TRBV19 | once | TGTGCCAGTAGCGGGACAGGGTGGGAGACCCAGTACTTC | CASSGTGWETQYF
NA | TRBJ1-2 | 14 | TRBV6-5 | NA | TGTGCCAGCAGTATTCGTTGGACAGACGATGGCTACACCTTC | CASSIRWTDDGYTF
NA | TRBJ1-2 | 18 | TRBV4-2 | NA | TGTGCCAGCAGCCAAGATCCCTTGGCCAGGGCCCTTAACTATGGCTACACCTTC | CASSQDPLARALNYGYTF
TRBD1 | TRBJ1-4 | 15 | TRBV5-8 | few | TGTGCCAGCCGAATTCCGGGACAGGTGAATGAAAAACTGTTTTTT | CASRIPGQVNEKLFF